The 4 T cell receptor beta chains below were found in one sample sequenced in a study of cytomegalovirus exposure and HLA in healthy donors. The study ran its PCR with 60 Vbeta and 13 Jbeta primers. Assay: immunoSEQ multiplex PCR; the TCRdb copy retains only in-frame clones and omits some. The profile shows about 200,000 clones, about 78% of them singletons. The sample taken for sequencing was PBMCs. Receptor source: a woman aged 25-40 years in good health and CMV-seronegative.

In DNA, the CDR3 is TGCGCCAGCAGCATCTTAGCCGGGACAGGCAATTCCAACTATGGCTACACCTTC. Residues: CASSILAGTGNSNYGYTF. The chain has TRBV5-1 and TRBJ1-2; 8 bases align to TRBD1. The length of the CDR3 is 18 residues. J was trimmed by 2 bases and V by 4 bases; bases with no gene match: 16. The germline V gene encodes CDR1 SGHRS and CDR2 YFSETQ.

The chain recombines TRBV12-5 with TRBJ1-4, with a weak D call TRBD1 (5 bases). This CDR3 comprises 13 residues. The germline V gene has CDR1 LGHNT and CDR2 FRNRAP. V lost 6 bases, J lost 7 bases, and 12 bases lay in between. The CDR3 region is CASGPPGGEKLFF. CDR3 nucleotide sequence: TGTGCTAGTGGCCCACCGGGGGGTGAAAAACTGTTTTTT.

CDR3 sequence (DNA): TGTGCCAGCAGCCAACCTGGACAAATGGGGGAGCAGTACTTC. Amino acids: CASSQPGQMGEQYF. The chain links TRBV4-2 to TRBJ2-7, with D possibly being TRBD1 (5 bases). Trimming removed 2 bases from V and 7 bases from J, with 15 bases in between. Germline V gene lookup returns CDR1 LGHNA and CDR2 YNFKEQ. This CDR3 comprises 14 residues.

The J gene is TRBJ1-1, the V gene TRBV7-3; unclear D gene. The CDR3 loop spans 13 amino acids. Germline CDR1 SGHTA, CDR2 FQGTGA. V lost 5 bases and J lost 4, with 11 bases in between. The CDR3 DNA reads as TGTGCCAGCAGCGAGGGAATCGGCACTGAAGCTTTCTTT. The encoded protein is CASSEGIGTEAFF. Full variable domain (outside the CDR3, taken from reference TRBV7-3 and TRBJ1-1): GAGVSQTPSNKVTEKGKYVELRCDPISGHTALYWYRQSLGQGPEFLIYFQGTGAADDSGLPNDRFFAVRPEGSVSTLKIQRTERGDSAVYLCASSEGIGTEAFFGQGTRLTVV.